These 29 T cell receptor beta chains came from one sample sequenced in a study of shared clonotypes between healthy human individuals. Only CD45RO-negative cells positively selected for CCR7 counted as naive CD8 cells, so terminally differentiated effector memory CD45RA+ cells were excluded. Profiling relied on immunoSEQ multiplex PCR, and the TCRdb table lists in-frame clones only, not all of them. The table records roughly 2 million clones, approximately 95% of them present only once. Sequences were obtained from naive CD8+ T cells sorted from blood. The receptors were gathered from a young man in good health.

The chain is built from TRBV5-1 and TRBJ2-1, with 14 bases lining up with TRBD2. With V trimmed by 7 bases and J by 4 bases, 1 base remained unmatched. In germline, CDR1 is SGHRS, CDR2 YFSETQ. The CDR3 is 14 amino acids. CDR3: CASGTSGGYNEQFF. The CDR3 bases are TGCGCCAGCGGGACTAGCGGGGGTTACAATGAGCAGTTCTTC.

For the CDR3, the DNA is TGCGCCAGCAGCCAACAGATAGGGCTCAACAATCAGCCCCAGCATTTT. Translated: CASSQQIGLNNQPQHF. J is TRBJ1-5 and V is TRBV4-1, with D unresolved. The CDR3 totals 16 residues. Per the germline V gene, CDR1 is MGHRA and CDR2 is YSYEKL. Trimming pared 2 bases from V and 3 bases from J, leaving 14 bases between.

The DNA of the CDR3 is TGTGCCTGGAGTGTCGGGGTAAAGTACAATGAGCAGTTCTTC. It specifies CAWSVGVKYNEQFF. The chain couples TRBV30 to TRBJ2-1, with TRBD2 as a possible D gene (5 bases). V was trimmed by 0 bases and J by 4 bases, leaving 10 bases between them. The CDR3 sequence is 14 residues long. The germline V gene has CDR1 GTSNPN and CDR2 SVGIG (reference sequence).

As regards this clone: Relative to the germline gene, one junction end is altered; a read error may explain this. The chain is built from TRBV5-6 and TRBJ2-7; the D gene is possibly TRBD2 (6 bases). The CDR3 has 13 residues. Germline loops: CDR1 SGHDT, CDR2 YYEEEE. This chain's CDR3 is CASTLEGAYEQYF. As DNA, the CDR3 is TGTGCCAGCACCTTGGAGGGAGCCTACGAGCAGTACTTC.

This rearrangement joins TRBV5-6 to TRBJ2-7; 8 bases match TRBD1. This CDR3 is built from 15 residues. Germline V lookup: CDR1 SGHDT, CDR2 YYEEEE. The junction had 9 bases not matched to a gene; V was cut back by 4 bases and J by 3 bases. The CDR3 nucleotides read TGTGCCAGCAGCGGAGGACAGGGATTAGGCTACGAGCAGTACTTC. This sequence encodes CASSGGQGLGYEQYF. Variable domain in full (rest from reference TRBV5-6 and TRBJ2-7): DAGVTQSPTHLIKTRGQQVTLRCSPKSGHDTVSWYQQALGQGPQFIFQYYEEEERQRGNFPDRFSGHQFPNYSSELNVNALLLGDSALYLCASSGGQGLGYEQYFGPGTRLTVT.

V gene TRBV7-8 combines with J gene TRBJ2-3; TRBD2 matches 12 bases. V dropped 5 bases and J dropped 3; count of bases not matched to a gene: 3. The CDR3 extends over 15 amino acids. Germline CDR1 SGHVS, CDR2 FQNEAQ. CDR3 region: CASSPTSGSTDTQYF. As DNA, the CDR3 is TGTGCCAGCAGCCCGACTAGCGGGAGTACAGATACGCAGTATTTT.

The rearrangement joins TRBV7-9 to TRBJ2-7; D unresolved. V shed 5 bases and J shed 2 bases, with 19 bases lying between them. This CDR3 is 16 amino acids long. The germline CDR1 and CDR2 sequences are SEHNR and FQNEAQ (reference sequence). CDR3 in DNA: TGTGCCAGCAGCGACCTCCTATCTACCGACCCCTACGAGCAGTACTTC. Its translation: CASSDLLSTDPYEQYF.

The CDR3 nucleotides read TGCGCCAGCAGCCACCTGGAAGGTGTCGGGGCCTCCTACAATGAGCAGTTCTTC. It specifies CASSHLEGVGASYNEQFF. The chain has TRBV4-3 and TRBJ2-1; D possibly uses TRBD1 or TRBD2 (5 bases each). With 3 bases removed from V and 0 bases from J, the gap between germline ends came to 18 bases. Looked up from germline, CDR1 is LGHNA and CDR2 is YSLEER. The CDR3 loop spans 18 amino acids.

The rearrangement uses TRBV18 and TRBJ2-7; D may be TRBD1 (6 bases). This CDR3 is built from 12 residues. CDR1 KGHSH and CDR2 LQKENI come from the germline V gene. V lost 3 bases and J 5 bases, leaving 8 bases between the germline ends. The CDR3, as DNA: TGTGCCAGCTCACCGGGGGCAGACGAGCAGTACTTC. It codes for CASSPGADEQYF.

As DNA, the CDR3 is TGTGCCAGCAGCGCGGCGGACGTAGTTGTCTATGGCTACACCTTC. This encodes CASSAADVVVYGYTF. This chain connects TRBV5-6 to TRBJ1-2; D is uncertain. The germline gives CDR1 SGHDT, CDR2 YYEEEE. V was cut by 4 bases and J by 4 bases, with 17 bases left in between. The length of the CDR3 is 15 residues. Full variable domain (missing parts from reference TRBV5-6 and TRBJ1-2): DAGVTQSPTHLIKTRGQQVTLRCSPKSGHDTVSWYQQALGQGPQFIFQYYEEEERQRGNFPDRFSGHQFPNYSSELNVNALLLGDSALYLCASSAADVVVYGYTFGSGTRLTVV.

Only one count was recorded for this clone. The V and J genes are TRBV4-1 and TRBJ2-5; 8 nucleotides align to TRBD1. Losses at the gene ends were 4 bases for V and 5 bases for J; bases not matched to a gene: 6. This CDR3 is 14 amino acids long. CDR1 is MGHRA, CDR2 YSYEKL, per germline. CDR3 sequence: CASSLGQGPETQYF. The CDR3, as DNA: TGCGCCAGCAGCCTCGGACAGGGTCCGGAGACCCAGTACTTC.

As regards this clone: Sequence at one end of the junction differs from germline and may be a read error. V usage is TRBV30 and J usage is TRBJ2-1, with D tentatively TRBD2 (5 bases). This CDR3 has 12 residues. Per germline, CDR1 GTSNPN and CDR2 SVGIG (reference sequence). DNA for the CDR3: TGTGCTTGGAGAGGGCCCTACAATGAGCAGTTCTTC. It specifies CAWRGPYNEQFF.

This chain uses TRBV5-3 with TRBJ1-5; D is unresolved. TRBV5-3 is sorted into the ORF group, with uncertain function. V lost 3 bases and J lost 4, with 8 bases in between. The CDR3 contains 13 residues. The CDR3: CARSSDGNQPQHF. The DNA for the CDR3 is TGTGCCAGAAGCTCGGACGGGAATCAGCCCCAGCATTTT.

The V call is TRBV5-5, the J call TRBJ1-2; 9 bases are shared with TRBD1. V lost 4 bases to trimming and J lost 4 bases; unmatched junction nucleotides: 5. Germline V gene sequence: CDR1 SGHKS, CDR2 YYEKEE (reference sequence). The CDR3 has 14 residues. For the CDR3, the DNA is TGTGCCAGCAGCGTGGACAGGGGAAGCTATGGCTACACCTTC. This sequence encodes CASSVDRGSYGYTF.

This chain joins TRBV7-9 and TRBJ2-7; 8 positions agree with TRBD2. The germline V gene encodes CDR1 SEHNR and CDR2 FQNEAQ (reference sequence). The CDR3 totals 17 residues. Germline trimming cut 5 bases from V and 1 base from J; bases unmatched to any gene: 13. CDR3 residues: CASSHPVDSGKSYEQYF. CDR3 coding DNA: TGTGCCAGCAGCCACCCTGTGGATAGCGGGAAGTCCTACGAGCAGTACTTC. The complete variable domain, with remaining parts taken from reference TRBV7-9 and TRBJ2-7, reads DTGVSQNPRHKITKRGQNVTFRCDPISEHNRLYWYRQTLGQGPEFLTYFQNEAQLEKSRLLSDRFSAERPKGSFSTLEIQRTEQGDSAMYLCASSHPVDSGKSYEQYFGPGTRLTVT.

The chain recombines TRBV18 with TRBJ2-5; the D gene is possibly TRBD2 (5 bases). CDR1 is KGHSH, CDR2 LQKENI, per germline. The CDR3 length is 15 residues. The V end was cut by 3 bases, the J end by 1 base, with 12 bases between. The CDR3 coding sequence is TGTGCCAGCTCACCTTCTACGGGGAGCCAAGAGACCCAGTACTTC. Its protein is CASSPSTGSQETQYF.

The J gene is TRBJ2-7, the V gene TRBV27, with TRBD1 matching over 7 bases. Per germline, CDR1 MNHEY and CDR2 SMNVEV (reference sequence). This CDR3 has 13 amino acids. The V segment lost 6 bases and the J segment 12 bases; nucleotides outside the gene matches: 14. The CDR3 DNA follows: TGTGCCAGCAGACCGCTAGGGGGCGTAGCCCCGTACTTC. Translation: CASRPLGGVAPYF.

The chain joins TRBV5-8 to TRBJ1-6, with 8 bases aligning to TRBD1. V was pared by 2 bases and J by 0 bases, with 7 bases of the junction left unmatched. The length of the CDR3 is 18 residues. Germline loops: CDR1 SGHTS, CDR2 YDEGEE. CDR3 amino acids: CASSLLTGTGSYNSPLHF. The DNA for the CDR3 is TGTGCCAGCAGCTTACTCACCGGGACAGGCTCCTATAATTCACCCCTCCACTTT.

V is TRBV6-5 and J is TRBJ2-1; D is unclear. This CDR3 spans 13 amino acids. The V end lost 2 bases, the J end lost 10 bases, and 12 bases lay between the germline ends. CDR1 MNHEY and CDR2 SVGAGI come from the germline V gene. The DNA of the CDR3 is TGTGCCAGCAGTTACCTCGTCCGTGGCGAGCAGTTCTTC. It yields the protein CASSYLVRGEQFF.

The V gene is TRBV29-1, the J gene TRBJ2-1; D is perhaps TRBD1 (6 bases). There are 10 residues in the CDR3. Trimming removed 6 bases from V and 7 bases from J, with 7 bases in between. Germline V lookup: CDR1 SQVTM, CDR2 ANQGSEA. CDR3 sequence (DNA): TGCAGCGTGCAGGGGAATGAGCAGTTCTTC. This encodes CSVQGNEQFF.

The chain carries TRBV4-3 and TRBJ2-1; perhaps TRBD1 as D (5 bases). The CDR3 sequence is 13 residues long. V was shortened by 3 bases and J by 4 bases, with 7 bases between the two germline ends. Germline V gene sequence: CDR1 LGHNA, CDR2 YSLEER. In DNA, the CDR3 is TGCGCCAGCAGCCACACAGGTTACAATGAGCAGTTCTTC. Protein product: CASSHTGYNEQFF.

This chain links TRBV27 with TRBJ1-1; perhaps TRBD1 as D (5 bases). V gave up 7 bases and J gave up 6 bases, with 12 bases separating them. CDR1 and CDR2 from the germline V gene are MNHEY and SMNVEV (reference sequence). This CDR3 is 12 amino acids long. This CDR3 is CASKILGAEAFF. The CDR3 DNA follows: TGTGCCAGCAAAATCTTGGGGGCTGAAGCTTTCTTT.

CDR3 in amino acids: CSVEDKRGLIYGYTF. CDR3 sequence (DNA): TGCAGCGTTGAAGATAAGAGGGGGCTCATCTATGGCTACACCTTC. The V and J genes are TRBV29-1 and TRBJ1-2; 7 nucleotides match TRBD1. The germline V gene encodes CDR1 SQVTM and CDR2 ANQGSEA. V lost 0 bases, J lost 4 bases, and 8 bases stayed unmatched. The CDR3 loop spans 15 amino acids.

The J gene is TRBJ2-2, the V gene TRBV4-3; TRBD1 might be the D (6 bases). Trimming took 0 bases from V and 3 from J, leaving 14 bases between them. The CDR3 has 17 residues. CDR1 and CDR2 (germline): LGHNA, YSLEER. The CDR3 reads CASSQDGGGGDTGELFF. As DNA, the CDR3 is TGCGCCAGCAGCCAAGATGGGGGCGGTGGGGACACCGGGGAGCTGTTTTTT.

The CDR3 DNA sequence: TGTGCCAGCAGCTTTGGGCTAGCGGGGGGCGACTCCTACAATGAGCAGTTCTTC. This sequence encodes CASSFGLAGGDSYNEQFF. This chain links TRBV7-8 with TRBJ2-1; 11 bases match TRBD2. CDR3 length equals 18 residues. With 3 bases clipped from V and 0 bases from J, the junction kept 7 bases outside the gene matches. Germline V gives CDR1 SGHVS, CDR2 FQNEAQ.

This chain uses TRBV2 with TRBJ2-3, with TRBD1 as a possible D gene (5 bases). There are 14 residues in the CDR3. The V gene lost 10 bases and the J gene lost 6 bases, with 20 bases spanning the gap. CDR1 is SNHLY, CDR2 FYNNEI, per germline. CDR3 DNA: TGTGCCACCGGAAAACAGGATAACGCTGATACGCAGTATTTT. Its translation is CATGKQDNADTQYF. Filled out from reference TRBV2 and TRBJ2-3, the complete variable domain reads EPEVTQTPSHQVTQMGQEVILRCVPISNHLYFYWYRQILGQKVEFLVSFYNNEISEKSEIFDDQFSVERPDGSNFTLKIRSTKLEDSAMYFCATGKQDNADTQYFGPGTRLTVL.

In the case of this clone: In the same sample, other DNA sequences code for this CDR3. V is TRBV7-6 and J is TRBJ2-7, with D tentatively TRBD1 or TRBD2 (5 bases each). Germline V CDR1 and CDR2: SGHVS, FNYEAQ. V gave up 0 bases and J gave up 3 bases, with 9 bases separating them. The length of the CDR3 is 14 residues. In nucleotides, the CDR3 is TGTGCCAGCAGCTTAGCGGGGACCGGCTACGAGCAGTACTTC. It yields the protein CASSLAGTGYEQYF.

The chain is built from TRBV28 and TRBJ2-7; 7 nucleotides agree with TRBD1. The V gene's germline CDR1 is MDHEN and CDR2 SYDVKM. There are 13 residues in the CDR3. Trimming cost V 8 bases and J 5 bases; bases outside gene matches: 9. The CDR3 sequence is CASGDRVDNEQYF. In nucleotides, the CDR3 is TGTGCCAGCGGTGACAGGGTGGATAACGAGCAGTACTTC.

This CDR3 is CAAGGSYNEQFF. The DNA of the CDR3 is TGTGCAGCGGGGGGGTCCTACAATGAGCAGTTCTTC. The rearrangement links TRBV25-1 to TRBJ2-1; TRBD2 matches 10 bases. There are 12 residues in the CDR3. Germline V gene lookup returns CDR1 MGHDK and CDR2 SYGVNS.